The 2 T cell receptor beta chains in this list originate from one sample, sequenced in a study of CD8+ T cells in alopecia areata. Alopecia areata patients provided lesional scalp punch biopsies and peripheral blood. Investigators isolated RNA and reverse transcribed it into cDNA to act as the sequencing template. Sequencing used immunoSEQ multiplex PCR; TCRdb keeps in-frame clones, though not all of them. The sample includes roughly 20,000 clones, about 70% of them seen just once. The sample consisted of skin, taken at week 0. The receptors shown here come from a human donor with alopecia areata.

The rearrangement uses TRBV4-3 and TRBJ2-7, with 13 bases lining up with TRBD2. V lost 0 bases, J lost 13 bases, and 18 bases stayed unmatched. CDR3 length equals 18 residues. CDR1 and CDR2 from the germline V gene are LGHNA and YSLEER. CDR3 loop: CASSQDLRLAGGPRVEYF. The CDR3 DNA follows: TGCGCCAGCAGCCAAGATCTCCGACTAGCGGGGGGCCCCCGCGTGGAATACTTC.

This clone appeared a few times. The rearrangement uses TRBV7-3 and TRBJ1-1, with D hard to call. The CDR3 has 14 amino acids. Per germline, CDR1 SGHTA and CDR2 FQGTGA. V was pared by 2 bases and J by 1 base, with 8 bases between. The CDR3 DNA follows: TGTGCCAGCAGCTTACTGGGAGGGAACACTGAAGCTTTCTTT. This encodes CASSLLGGNTEAFF. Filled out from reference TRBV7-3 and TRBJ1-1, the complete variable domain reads GAGVSQTPSNKVTEKGKYVELRCDPISGHTALYWYRQSLGQGPEFLIYFQGTGAADDSGLPNDRFFAVRPEGSVSTLKIQRTERGDSAVYLCASSLLGGNTEAFFGQGTRLTVV.